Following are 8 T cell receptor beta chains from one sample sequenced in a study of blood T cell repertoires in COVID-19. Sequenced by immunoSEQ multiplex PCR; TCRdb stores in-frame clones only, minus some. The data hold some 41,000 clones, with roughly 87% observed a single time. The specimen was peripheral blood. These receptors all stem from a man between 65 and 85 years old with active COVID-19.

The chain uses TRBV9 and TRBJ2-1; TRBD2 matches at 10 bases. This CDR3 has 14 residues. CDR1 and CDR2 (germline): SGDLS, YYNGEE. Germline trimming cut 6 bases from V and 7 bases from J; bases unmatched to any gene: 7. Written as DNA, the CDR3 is TGTGCCAGCAATGGGGGACTAGCGACGAATGAGCAGTTCTTC. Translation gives CASNGGLATNEQFF. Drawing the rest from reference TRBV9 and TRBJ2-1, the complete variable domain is DSGVTQTPKHLITATGQRVTLRCSPRSGDLSVYWYQQSLDQGLQFLIQYYNGEERAKGNILERFSAQQFPDLHSELNLSSLELGDSALYFCASNGGLATNEQFFGPGTRLTVL.

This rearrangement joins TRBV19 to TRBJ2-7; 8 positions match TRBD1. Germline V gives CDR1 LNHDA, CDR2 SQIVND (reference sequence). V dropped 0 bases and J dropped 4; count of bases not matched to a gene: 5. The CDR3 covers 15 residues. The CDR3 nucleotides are TGTGCCAGTAGTATAGATGGCAGGGGGCTTTACGAGCAGTACTTC. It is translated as CASSIDGRGLYEQYF.

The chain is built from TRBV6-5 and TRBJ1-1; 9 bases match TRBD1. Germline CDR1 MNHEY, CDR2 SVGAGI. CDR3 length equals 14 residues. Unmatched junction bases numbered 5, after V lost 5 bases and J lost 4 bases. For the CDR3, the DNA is TGTGCCAGCAGTAGGACAGGGGAAGGCACTGAAGCTTTCTTT. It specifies CASSRTGEGTEAFF.

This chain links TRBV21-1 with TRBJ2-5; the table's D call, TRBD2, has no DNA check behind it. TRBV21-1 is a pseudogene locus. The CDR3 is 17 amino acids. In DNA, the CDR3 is TGTGCCAGCAGCAAATCTGCGGCAGCGGGGTGCCAAGAGACCCAGTACTTC. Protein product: CASSKSAAAGCQETQYF.

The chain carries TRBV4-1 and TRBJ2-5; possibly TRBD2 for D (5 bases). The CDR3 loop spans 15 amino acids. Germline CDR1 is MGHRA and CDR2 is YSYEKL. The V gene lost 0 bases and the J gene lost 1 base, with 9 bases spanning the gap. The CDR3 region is CASSQDSGSQETQYF. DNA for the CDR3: TGCGCCAGCAGCCAAGATTCGGGGTCCCAAGAGACCCAGTACTTC.

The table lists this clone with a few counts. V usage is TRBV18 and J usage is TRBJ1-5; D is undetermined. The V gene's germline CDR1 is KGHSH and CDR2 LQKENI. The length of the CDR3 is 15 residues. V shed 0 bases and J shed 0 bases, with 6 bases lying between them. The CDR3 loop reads CASSPPRGSNQPQHF. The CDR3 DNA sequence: TGTGCCAGCTCACCACCGCGGGGTAGCAATCAGCCCCAGCATTTT.

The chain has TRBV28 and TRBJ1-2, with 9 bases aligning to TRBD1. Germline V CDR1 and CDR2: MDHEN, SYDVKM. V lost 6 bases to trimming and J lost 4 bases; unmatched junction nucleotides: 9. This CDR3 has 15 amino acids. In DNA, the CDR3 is TGTGCCAGCAGCCCCCGGGACAGGGTAGGCTATGGCTACACCTTC. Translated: CASSPRDRVGYGYTF.

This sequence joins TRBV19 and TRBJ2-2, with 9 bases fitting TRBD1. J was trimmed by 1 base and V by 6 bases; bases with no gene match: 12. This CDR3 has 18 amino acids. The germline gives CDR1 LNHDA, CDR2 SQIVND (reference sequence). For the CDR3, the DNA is TGTGCCAGTAGAATGCCAAAGCCGGGACAGGGGAACACCGGGGAGCTGTTTTTT. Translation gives CASRMPKPGQGNTGELFF.